This TCR beta chain was profiled in a study of regulatory T cells in long-lasting Graves disease. This clonotype was picked up a small number of times. Its antigen is still unknown. The length of the CDR3 is 11 residues. The germline gives CDR1 SGDLS, CDR2 YYNGEE. V was clipped by 2 bases and J by 10 bases, with 7 bases between them. iRepertoire HTBI primers and Arm-PCR of CDR3 regions built TCR beta libraries. Via MiXCR, TCRdb re-called the multiplex PCR reads, giving one row per CDR3 protein. The table lists 350,000 to 550,000 distinct CDR3 sequences, 14% to 15% of them singletons. The time point is: newly diagnosed GD, antithyroid drugs for less than 3 months. Generation of the TCR library employed RNA extracted from PBMCs. A peripheral blood sample, 8.5 to 9 milliliters in volume, was drawn into EDTA tubes. Regarding the study as a whole: Favoring TRBV28, TRBJ1-2 and TRBJ2-5 was a feature seen in persistent disease.

This sample was also put to use in a study of T cells in Graves' hyperthyroidism and ophthalmopathy. In that study: No progression to ophthalmopathy during 18 months of follow-up defined stable disease. The model identified upcoming ophthalmopathy a median about 7.1 months ahead of onset.

Sample: peripheral blood mononuclear cells (PBMCs), taken at new diagnosis, from a patient treated with antithyroid drugs. The J gene is TRBJ2-1, the V gene TRBV9; no clear D gene. The source of this sequence is a young woman with Graves disease. The CDR3 loop reads CASSVGREQFF. As DNA, the CDR3 is TGTGCCAGCAGCGTCGGGCGGGAGCAGTTCTTC.